The rows below give T cell receptor beta chains drawn from one sample of a study of control samples from healthy donors and cancer patients. The assay was immunoSEQ multiplex PCR, and TCRdb's table has in-frame clones only and misses some. The table has 60,000 to 95,000 clones, about 89% seen once. The sequencing sample was made of PBMCs. The receptors shown here come from a woman aged 50 to 60 with colorectal cancer. Both conserved end residues are part of each CDR3. A D gene is named only where the DNA matches it firmly. Only part of the rows carry a size: once, few, many, or a class if the clone is expanded.

.,TRBV28,TRBJ2-3,.,CASSFGRWDTQYF,TGTGCCAGCAGTTTCGGTAGGTGGGATACGCAGTATTTT
.,TRBV7-2,TRBJ1-1,TRBD1,CASSTQGGTEAFF,TGTGCCAGCAGCACACAGGGGGGCACTGAAGCTTTCTTT
.,TRBV6-5,TRBJ1-2,TRBD1,CASSYRGQGYGYTF,TGTGCCAGCAGTTACAGGGGACAGGGCTATGGCTACACCTTC
.,TRBV27,TRBJ2-3,.,CASSSGILSTDTQYF,TGTGCCAGCAGCTCCGGAATTTTGAGCACAGATACGCAGTATTTT
.,TRBV4-3,TRBJ2-6,TRBD1,CASSQDRGDRGWGGGANVLTF,TGCGCCAGCAGCCAAGATCGGGGTGACAGGGGGTGGGGTGGTGGGGCCAACGTCCTGACTTTC
.,TRBV27,TRBJ2-6,.,CASSLWGGSFSGANVLTF,TGTGCCAGCAGTTTATGGGGGGGCTCCTTCTCTGGGGCCAACGTCCTGACTTTC
.,TRBV5-1,TRBJ2-3,.,CASSWQQGYTDTQYF,TGCGCCAGCAGCTGGCAACAGGGTTACACAGATACGCAGTATTTT
.,TRBV29-1,TRBJ2-5,.,CSVSLEGETQYF,TGCAGCGTAAGCCTTGAGGGAGAGACCCAGTACTTC
.,TRBV6-5,TRBJ1-5,.,CASRRDNNQPQHF,TGTGCCAGCAGACGGGACAACAATCAGCCCCAGCATTTT
.,TRBV5-8,TRBJ2-1,TRBD2,CASKRTSGGPSYNEQFF,TGTGCCAGCAAGCGGACTAGCGGGGGCCCTTCCTACAATGAGCAGTTCTTC
.,TRBV10-3,TRBJ1-5,TRBD1,CASSSGTGGKRKPQHF,TGTGCCAGCTCATCCGGGACAGGGGGGAAGAGGAAGCCCCAGCATTTT
medium-sized,TRBV30,TRBJ1-1,TRBD1,CAWNPDRADSITEAFF,TGTGCCTGGAACCCGGACAGGGCGGATTCTATCACTGAAGCTTTCTTT
.,TRBV6-2/TRBV6-3,TRBJ2-1,TRBD1,CASSWGGQGENEQFF,TGTGCCAGCAGCTGGGGGGGACAGGGGGAGAATGAGCAGTTCTTC
.,TRBV10-1,TRBJ1-5,.,CASSDSYQPQHF,TGCGCCAGCAGTGACAGCTATCAGCCCCAGCATTTT
.,TRBV3-1/TRBV3-2,TRBJ1-5,.,CASSSGQPQHF,TGTGCCAGCAGCTCCGGACAGCCCCAGCATTTT
.,TRBV25-1,TRBJ1-2,TRBD1,CASSAQGAGSGYTF,TGTGCCAGCAGTGCGCAGGGGGCGGGAAGTGGCTACACCTTC
.,TRBV5-1,TRBJ2-3,TRBD2,CASSSRTSGGADTQYF,TGCGCCAGCAGCTCACGGACTAGCGGGGGGGCAGATACGCAGTATTTT
.,TRBV28,TRBJ2-6,.,CASRDGLSGANVLTF,TGTGCCAGCAGAGACGGGCTCTCTGGGGCCAACGTCCTGACTTTC
.,TRBV7-2,TRBJ1-6,.,CASSFNSPLHF,TGTGCCAGCAGCTTCAACTCACCCCTCCACTTT
.,TRBV2,TRBJ1-1,TRBD1,CASSPDRVGTEAFF,TGTGCCAGCAGCCCGGACAGGGTAGGAACTGAAGCTTTCTTT
.,TRBV7-3,TRBJ2-2,.,CASSQSHTTGELFF,TGTGCCAGCAGCCAATCTCACACCACCGGGGAGCTGTTTTTT
.,TRBV6-2/TRBV6-3,TRBJ1-6,TRBD1,CASSYVSGQNNSPLHF,TGTGCCAGCAGTTACGTATCGGGACAGAATAATTCACCCCTCCACTTT
.,TRBV18,TRBJ1-5,.,CASSRSGYSGQPQHF,TGTGCCAGCTCACGATCCGGCTATTCGGGTCAGCCCCAGCATTTT
.,TRBV27,TRBJ1-1,.,CASSLDRYSEAFF,TGTGCCAGCAGTTTAGACAGGTATAGTGAAGCTTTCTTT
.,TRBV7-3,TRBJ2-3,TRBD2,CASRKGLAGGTDTQYF,TGTGCCAGCAGAAAAGGGCTAGCGGGGGGCACAGATACGCAGTATTTT
.,TRBV7-2,TRBJ1-5,.,CASSPGGKGDQPQHF,TGTGCCAGCAGCCCGGGGGGAAAGGGGGATCAGCCCCAGCATTTT
.,TRBV5-6,TRBJ1-4,.,CASSPWTAVTTNEKLFF,TGTGCCAGCAGCCCTTGGACAGCAGTTACAACTAATGAAAAACTGTTTTTT
once,TRBV7-9,TRBJ1-2,.,CASSSAGVTGGYTF,TGTGCCAGCAGCTCCGCAGGGGTCACGGGAGGCTACACCTTC
once,TRBV9,TRBJ2-1,.,CASSKTGDSSYNEQFF,TGTGCCAGCAGCAAGACAGGTGATAGCTCCTACAATGAGCAGTTCTTC
once,TRBV4-3,TRBJ2-2,.,CASSQDYRGTNTGELFF,TGCGCCAGCAGCCAAGATTATCGGGGAACGAACACCGGGGAGCTGTTTTTT
.,TRBV7-3,TRBJ2-4,TRBD2,CASSLTGTSGVAKNIQYF,TGTGCCAGCAGCTTAACGGGGACTAGCGGAGTAGCCAAAAACATTCAGTACTTC
.,TRBV18,TRBJ1-2,.,CASSPPSGSNYGYTF,TGTGCCAGCTCACCCCCGAGTGGTTCTAACTATGGCTACACCTTC
.,TRBV28,TRBJ1-4,.,CASSSHRDDGEKLFF,TGTGCCAGCAGTTCACACCGGGACGACGGAGAAAAACTGTTTTTT
once,TRBV10-1,TRBJ1-2,TRBD1,CASSPDRGNGYTF,TGCGCCAGCAGCCCTGACAGGGGGAATGGCTACACCTTC
.,TRBV5-4,TRBJ1-2,.,CASGRVGDGYTF,TGTGCCAGCGGCCGGGTAGGAGATGGCTACACCTTC
.,TRBV7-2,TRBJ2-4,.,CASSSDGAKNIQYF,TGTGCCAGCAGCTCGGACGGAGCCAAAAACATTCAGTACTTC
.,TRBV3-1/TRBV3-2,TRBJ1-4,.,CASSQEDRGGKLFF,TGTGCCAGCAGCCAAGAAGATAGGGGGGGGAAACTGTTTTTT
.,TRBV4-3,TRBJ1-6,.,CASSQEGGQVSPLHF,TGCGCCAGCAGCCAAGAGGGGGGGCAGGTTTCACCCCTCCACTTT
.,TRBV7-2,TRBJ1-2,TRBD1,CASSSGTGGRYGYTF,TGTGCCAGCAGCTCCGGGACAGGGGGAAGGTATGGCTACACCTTC